What follows are 13 T cell receptor beta chains derived from one specimen sequenced in a study of blood T cell repertoires in COVID-19. Assay: immunoSEQ multiplex PCR; the TCRdb copy retains only in-frame clones and omits some. Counted here are around 100,000 clones, about 80% occurring once; the ten biggest clones make up around 6.5%. The sample taken for sequencing was peripheral blood. The source is a man aged 55 to 69 with acute or convalescent COVID-19.

This clone was seen just once. This chain joins TRBV7-2 and TRBJ1-3; D gene uncertain. CDR1 and CDR2 from the germline V gene are SGHTA and FQGNSA. The CDR3 is 16 residues long. V shed 5 bases and J shed 0 bases, with 14 bases lying between them. The CDR3 reads CASSPFRQISGNTIYF. CDR3 nucleotides: TGTGCCAGCAGCCCCTTTAGACAAATCTCTGGAAACACCATATATTTT.

The chain recombines TRBV23-1 with TRBJ1-1, with D possibly being TRBD1 (6 bases). TRBV23-1 is placed among ORFs of uncertain function. The ends were cut back, 6 bases at V and 0 bases at J, with 11 bases in the middle. This CDR3 comprises 14 residues. The CDR3 coding sequence is TGCGCCAGCAGCCTGGGACATTTGAACACTGAAGCTTTCTTT. The encoded protein is CASSLGHLNTEAFF.

CDR3 in amino acids: CASRGSGTGGEPQHF. The CDR3 DNA is TGTGCCAGTAGGGGTTCCGGGACAGGGGGCGAGCCCCAGCATTTT. V gene TRBV19 combines with J gene TRBJ1-5; 12 nucleotides match TRBD1. Losses at the gene ends were 6 bases for V and 8 bases for J; bases not matched to a gene: 8. Germline V gene data show CDR1 as LNHDA and CDR2 as SQIVND (reference sequence). CDR3 size: 15 residues.

This clone was recorded a few times. This chain links TRBV6-5 with TRBJ2-1; unclear D gene. Trimming took 2 bases from V and 10 from J, leaving 6 bases between them. The CDR3 sequence is 11 residues long. Germline V CDR1 and CDR2: MNHEY, SVGAGI. Here the CDR3 reads CASSYAAEQFF. In nucleotides, the CDR3 is TGTGCCAGCAGTTACGCGGCCGAGCAGTTCTTC.

This chain connects TRBV24-1 to TRBJ2-5; D is perhaps TRBD2 (5 bases). Germline V gene sequence: CDR1 KGHDR, CDR2 SFDVKD. V shed 4 bases and J shed 5 bases, with 16 bases lying between them. The CDR3 has 15 residues. CDR3 amino acids: CATSDRQTISETQYF. The CDR3 DNA is TGTGCCACCAGTGACCGCCAGACTATATCTGAGACCCAGTACTTC.

V is TRBV6-2 or TRBV6-3 and J is TRBJ2-3; D gene ambiguous. The CDR3 extends over 14 amino acids. V was cut by 2 bases and J by 0 bases, with 6 bases left in between. The germline V gene has CDR1 MNHEY and CDR2 SVGEGT. This CDR3 is CASSYGQSTDTQYF. The CDR3, as DNA: TGTGCCAGCAGTTACGGGCAGAGCACAGATACGCAGTATTTT.

The gene calls are TRBV9 and TRBJ2-3; 11 bases align to TRBD2. The V and J ends lost 0 bases and 0 bases, in that order; junction bases with no gene match: 9. The CDR3 is made up of 19 amino acids. CDR1 is SGDLS, CDR2 YYNGEE, per germline. The CDR3 is CASSVVGASGGPSTDTQYF. Written as DNA, the CDR3 is TGTGCCAGCAGCGTAGTGGGGGCTAGCGGGGGGCCTAGCACAGATACGCAGTATTTT.

The chain has TRBV5-1 and TRBJ2-6; 7 bases match TRBD1. Per germline, CDR1 SGHRS and CDR2 YFSETQ. The J segment lost 0 bases and the V segment lost 7 bases, leaving 10 bases of the junction unmatched. The CDR3 extends over 17 amino acids. DNA for the CDR3: TGCGCCAGCGGCAGGGGGTTATATCGCTCTGGGGCCAACGTCCTGACTTTC. Protein sequence: CASGRGLYRSGANVLTF.

CDR3 nucleotide sequence: TGTGCCAGCAGTTTCCAGGGGGCTGGGACCCAGTACTTC. It yields the protein CASSFQGAGTQYF. The chain combines TRBV28 with TRBJ2-5; 8 bases fit TRBD1. V trimming: 3 bases; J trimming: 7 bases; junction bases outside the gene matches: 4. There are 13 residues in the CDR3. Germline values: CDR1 MDHEN, CDR2 SYDVKM.

The gene calls are TRBV5-6 and TRBJ1-2; 7 bases line up with TRBD1. This CDR3 has 15 amino acids. V gave up 5 bases and J gave up 2 bases; unmatched junction bases: 9. Per germline, CDR1 SGHDT and CDR2 YYEEEE. For the CDR3, the DNA is TGTGCCAGCAGACCCCTTGACAGGGCCAACTATGGCTACACCTTC. This encodes CASRPLDRANYGYTF.

This clone was observed once. J is TRBJ1-1 and V is TRBV18, with 8 bases that match TRBD1. This CDR3 is 16 amino acids long. Trimming at V came to 1 base and at J to 2 bases, leaving 6 bases not matched to a gene. Per the germline V gene, CDR1 is KGHSH and CDR2 is LQKENI. The CDR3 reads CASSPLGQGVNTEAFF. The CDR3 nucleotides are TGTGCCAGCTCACCACTCGGACAGGGAGTTAACACTGAAGCTTTCTTT.

This chain joins TRBV7-8 and TRBJ1-2; the D is unclear. The CDR3 has 13 amino acids. V was shortened by 5 bases and J by 4 bases, with 11 bases between the two germline ends. The germline V gene encodes CDR1 SGHVS and CDR2 FQNEAQ. This chain's CDR3 is CASSPGKSYGYTF. CDR3 nucleotide sequence: TGTGCCAGCAGCCCGGGGAAAAGCTATGGCTACACCTTC.

This clone has just one count. The chain recombines TRBV19 with TRBJ2-7; tentative D call: TRBD1 (5 bases). Germline V gene lookup returns CDR1 LNHDA and CDR2 SQIVND (reference sequence). Between the trimmed V and J ends, which lost 2 bases and 2 bases, there was a span of 7 bases. This CDR3 spans 13 amino acids. CDR3 bases: TGTGCCAGTAGTATAACAGGAACCTACGAGCAGTACTTC. Translating it yields CASSITGTYEQYF.